This is a list of T cell receptor beta chains from one sample in a study of blood T cells in healthy people across ages. MiXCR was run by TCRdb on the 5' RACE reads, yielding one entry per CDR3 protein. The profile shows nearly 1 million distinct CDR3 sequences, roughly 50% of them singletons. The material sequenced was blood. These receptors came from a woman aged 55-69 years in good health. The conserved cysteine and the conserved F or W are not part of the CDR3 here.

v_call | cdr3_aa
TRBV7-2 | ASSSRTSGSKQY
TRBV3-1 | ASSQGNSNQPQH
TRBV3-1 | ASSQAGGRANEQF
TRBV7-8 | ASSLAQRSTLQETQY
TRBV2 | ASSAESNQPQH
TRBV4-2 | ASSQASRGGPDYGYT
TRBV7-2 | ASRVIGTMNTEAF
TRBV6-5 | ASSYRVFTSEKLF
TRBV5-1 | ASSSGAPSYEQY
TRBV6-5 | ASKDYLSGQY
TRBV6-5 | ASSIRDRGFEQY